The rows below give T cell receptor beta chains drawn from one sample of a study of Ad26.COV2.S vaccination and SARS-CoV-2 variants. The table came from immunoSEQ multiplex PCR; TCRdb's copy has only in-frame clones and leaves some out. This sample has some 450,000 clones, with 90% found just once. This specimen consisted of peripheral blood, obtained in a trial of Ad26.COV2.S vaccine versus placebo. All receptors derive from a person between 18 and 60 years old who received the Ad26.COV2.S COVID-19 vaccine or a placebo. Each CDR3 is given with its conserved first and last residue. D genes are given only for firm matches. Clone sizes are given selectively: once, few, many, or a class where the clone is expanded.

>-|-|TRBV6-2/TRBV6-3|TRBJ1-3
TGTGCCAGCAGTTCTCGGGACAACTCTGGAAACACCATATATTTT
CASSSRDNSGNTIYF
>TRBD1|-|TRBV18|TRBJ1-1
TGTGCCAGCTCACTGGACAGGGTGGTGAACACTGAAGCTTTCTTT
CASSLDRVVNTEAFF
>TRBD2|-|TRBV2|TRBJ2-1
TGTGCCAGCAGCCCCGAGACTAGCGGGCACAACAATGAGCAGTTCTTC
CASSPETSGHNNEQFF
>TRBD1|-|TRBV6-5|TRBJ2-3
TGTGCCAGCAGGAGGACAGGAGGAACAGATACGCAGTATTTT
CASRRTGGTDTQYF
>TRBD2|-|TRBV27|TRBJ2-3
TGTGCCAGCAGTCCGCGACTAGCGGAGTTTAGCACAGATACGCAGTATTTT
CASSPRLAEFSTDTQYF
>-|-|TRBV29-1|TRBJ2-6
TGCAGCGTTGATCGGGGCCGGCGCGGGGCCAACGTCCTGACTTTC
CSVDRGRRGANVLTF
>-|-|TRBV28|TRBJ2-7
TGTGCCAGCAGGTATGTAGACGGCTACGAGCAGTACTTC
CASRYVDGYEQYF
>TRBD1|-|TRBV28|TRBJ2-1
TGTGCCAGCAGTTTAGGTGTCAGGGGGCGGGAAGAGCAGTTCTTC
CASSLGVRGREEQFF
>TRBD1|-|TRBV11-3|TRBJ2-3
TGTGCCAGCAGTTTGACAGGGGCGCCCACGCAGTATTTT
CASSLTGAPTQYF
>TRBD1|-|TRBV5-1|TRBJ2-7
TGCGCCAGCAGCTTGGCGGGGACAGGGGACTACGAGCAGTACTTC
CASSLAGTGDYEQYF
>-|-|TRBV6-2/TRBV6-3|TRBJ2-1
TGTGCCAGCAGTTGGGGGACGGTTTACAATGAGCAGTTCTTC
CASSWGTVYNEQFF
>-|-|TRBV6-2/TRBV6-3|TRBJ2-2
TGTGCCAGCAGTTACTTGGACGCGAACACCGGGGAGCTGTTTTTT
CASSYLDANTGELFF
>-|-|TRBV7-8|TRBJ2-6
TGTGCCAGCAGCGCGACCGGGACTTCCAGGGCCAACGTCCTGACTTTC
CASSATGTSRANVLTF
>TRBD2|few|TRBV6-4|TRBJ2-3
TGTGCCAGCAGTGGAGCGGGAGGTAGAGATACGCAGTATTTT
CASSGAGGRDTQYF
>-|once|TRBV4-1|TRBJ1-5
TGCGCCAGCAGCCGGGGGGTTTTCCAGCCCCAGCATTTT
CASSRGVFQPQHF
>-|-|TRBV5-1|TRBJ1-1
TGCGCCAGCAGCGCCATCCTGACCACTGAAGCTTTCTTT
CASSAILTTEAFF
>-|-|TRBV7-2|TRBJ2-2
TGTGCCAGCAGCTTAGCGTTTAACACCGGGGAGCTGTTTTTT
CASSLAFNTGELFF
>TRBD2|-|TRBV7-3|TRBJ2-2
TGTGCCAGCAGCTTATTTGCGGGAGGCGTGAACACCGGGGAGCTGTTTTTT
CASSLFAGGVNTGELFF
>-|-|TRBV28|TRBJ1-5
TGTGCCAGCAGTTTATACAGGGATCAGCCCCAGCATTTT
CASSLYRDQPQHF
>-|-|TRBV10-2|TRBJ2-1
TGCGCCAGCAGTGACTCGTCCGAATTATTAGGTTGGGCTCCCTACAATGAGCAGTTCTTC
CASSDSSELLGWAPYNEQFF
>-|-|TRBV7-9|TRBJ2-7
TGTGCCAGCAGCTCGTCCGGGGTGTCCTACGAGCAGTACTTC
CASSSSGVSYEQYF
>-|-|TRBV2|TRBJ2-5
TGTGCCAGCAGTTCTCAAGAGACCCAGTACTTC
CASSSQETQYF
>TRBD1|once|TRBV28|TRBJ1-1
TGTGCCAGCAGTCTGGACAGGGTCCTTGAAGCTTTCTTT
CASSLDRVLEAFF
>TRBD2|-|TRBV24-1|TRBJ2-1
TGTGCCACCAGTGACCCCGGACTAGCGGGAGATTTGGGGAGAAACAATGAGCAGTTCTTC
CATSDPGLAGDLGRNNEQFF
>-|-|TRBV6-5|TRBJ2-1
TGTGCCAGCAGTCGGGACCTGAGCTCCTACAATGAGCAGTTCTTC
CASSRDLSSYNEQFF
>-|-|TRBV4-3|TRBJ2-7
TGCGCCAGCAGCCAAGAAGGGGACTCCCTCTACGAGCAGTACTTC
CASSQEGDSLYEQYF
>-|-|TRBV6-6|TRBJ2-7
TGTGCCAGCAGTCGCGGGAACTCCTACGAGCAGTACTTC
CASSRGNSYEQYF
>TRBD2|-|TRBV4-1|TRBJ2-3
TGCGCCAGCAGCCAAGGGGGACTAGCGGGAGGAGATACGCAGTATTTT
CASSQGGLAGGDTQYF
>-|-|TRBV28|TRBJ1-2
TGTGCCAGTTCGGACCCTCCCCTCCTATATGGCTACACCTTC
CASSDPPLLYGYTF
>-|-|TRBV20-1|TRBJ1-6
TGCAGTGCTAGTTTGAGCTTTAATTCACCCCTCCACTTT
CSASLSFNSPLHF
>TRBD1|-|TRBV15|TRBJ1-6
TGTGCCACCAGCAGCGACAGGGTAGGAGATTCACCCCTCCACTTT
CATSSDRVGDSPLHF
>-|-|TRBV7-2|TRBJ1-1
TGTGCCAGCAGAAGGACTCAAAGGGGCACTGAAGCTTTCTTT
CASRRTQRGTEAFF
>-|-|TRBV9|TRBJ2-3
TGTGCCAGCAGCGTAGGGGACTTAAACACAGATACGCAGTATTTT
CASSVGDLNTDTQYF
>TRBD1|-|TRBV7-8|TRBJ2-1
TGTGCCAGCAGCTTAGCGTGGACAGGGGTTTACAATGAGCAGTTCTTC
CASSLAWTGVYNEQFF
>TRBD2|-|TRBV7-9|TRBJ2-7
TGTGCCAGCAGCATGACCGGGACTAGCGGGACCCTGTACTTC
CASSMTGTSGTLYF
>-|-|TRBV29-1|TRBJ2-5
TGCAGCTATGCCCAGGAGACCCAGTACTTC
CSYAQETQYF
>-|-|TRBV4-1|TRBJ1-6
TGCGCCAGCAGCCAAGATCAGGGGATAGGATCACCCCTCCACTTT
CASSQDQGIGSPLHF
>-|-|TRBV18|TRBJ2-3
TGTGCCAGCTCACCACCATCACAGGGAGATACGCAGTATTTT
CASSPPSQGDTQYF
>-|-|TRBV6-1|TRBJ1-4
TGTGCCAGCAGTGAAGGAGGGGGGATAGGGGAAAAACTGTTTTTT
CASSEGGGIGEKLFF
>TRBD2|-|TRBV2|TRBJ2-7
TGTGCCAGCAGTGACCCTAGCGGGAGGGCTTCATCCTACGAGCAGTACTTC
CASSDPSGRASSYEQYF
>TRBD1|once|TRBV9|TRBJ2-3
TGTGCCAGCAGCGAGGGACAGAGCACAGATACGCAGTATTTT
CASSEGQSTDTQYF
>TRBD1|-|TRBV27|TRBJ1-5
TGTGCCAGCAGGTGGGCAGGGGGTAGCAATCAGCCCCAGCATTTT
CASRWAGGSNQPQHF
>TRBD2|-|TRBV7-8|TRBJ2-7
TGTGCCAGCAGCTTAGGGCTAGCGGCCCTTAACTACTACGAGCAGTACTTC
CASSLGLAALNYYEQYF
>TRBD2|-|TRBV28|TRBJ2-1
TGTGCCAGCAGTAACCTGAAGAGCGGGAAGTTCTTC
CASSNLKSGKFF
>-|-|TRBV7-9|TRBJ1-5
TGTGCCAGCAGCTTCTACAATCAGCCCCAGCATTTT
CASSFYNQPQHF
>TRBD1|-|TRBV10-2|TRBJ1-3
TGCGCCAGCAGTGAGGAACAGGGGGCCACTGGAAACACCATATATTTT
CASSEEQGATGNTIYF
>TRBD2|-|TRBV13|TRBJ2-4
TGTGCCAGCAGCGAGACTAGCGGGAGTGCCAAAAACATTCAGTACTTC
CASSETSGSAKNIQYF
>TRBD2|-|TRBV5-1|TRBJ2-1
TGCGCCAGCAGCTTGGGGCGGGAGGGCTACAATGAGCAGTTCTTC
CASSLGREGYNEQFF
>TRBD2|-|TRBV27|TRBJ2-7
TGTGCCAGCAGTTTACTAGCGGGTCAACCCCGGTACGAGCAGTACTTC
CASSLLAGQPRYEQYF
>TRBD2|few|TRBV7-8|TRBJ2-7
TGTGCCAGCAGCTTAGCTTCTAGCGGGATCCACGAGCAGTACTTC
CASSLASSGIHEQYF
>TRBD1|-|TRBV28|TRBJ2-7
TGTGCCAGCAGGGGACAGTTCTACGAGCAGTACTTC
CASRGQFYEQYF
>TRBD2|few|TRBV19|TRBJ2-3
TGTGCCAGTAGTCTGACTAGCGGACGCACCCATACGCAGTATTTT
CASSLTSGRTHTQYF
>TRBD1|-|TRBV5-1|TRBJ2-5
TGCGCCAGCAGCAGCATGGGACAGAGCCAAGAGACCCAGTACTTC
CASSSMGQSQETQYF
>TRBD1|-|TRBV5-5|TRBJ1-1
TGTGCCAGCAGCTTGGGACAGGGGCTATCAGTTGAAGCTTTCTTT
CASSLGQGLSVEAFF
>-|once|TRBV3-1/TRBV3-2|TRBJ2-7
TGTGCCAGCAGCCAAGGGTGGGACTCGTCCTACGAGCAGTACTTC
CASSQGWDSSYEQYF
>-|-|TRBV23-1|TRBJ2-4
TGCGCCAGCAGTCAAATTATGGGCGAAAGACAGGTCGGGGCCAAAAACATTCAGTACTTC
CASSQIMGERQVGAKNIQYF
>-|-|TRBV23-1|TRBJ2-2
TGCGCCAGCAGTCAATCGTCCTCAGGGGCACACACCGGGGAGCTGTTTTTT
CASSQSSSGAHTGELFF
>-|-|TRBV5-1|TRBJ1-1
TGCGCCAGCAGCTTGATCGGGACTGAAGCTTTCTTT
CASSLIGTEAFF
>TRBD2|-|TRBV9|TRBJ2-3
TGTGCCAGCAGCGTAGAACTAGCGCCCGTATTGGGGACGCAGTATTTT
CASSVELAPVLGTQYF
>-|-|TRBV6-2/TRBV6-3|TRBJ2-1
TGTGCCAGCAGCCCCTGGAGTTACAATGAGCAGTTCTTC
CASSPWSYNEQFF